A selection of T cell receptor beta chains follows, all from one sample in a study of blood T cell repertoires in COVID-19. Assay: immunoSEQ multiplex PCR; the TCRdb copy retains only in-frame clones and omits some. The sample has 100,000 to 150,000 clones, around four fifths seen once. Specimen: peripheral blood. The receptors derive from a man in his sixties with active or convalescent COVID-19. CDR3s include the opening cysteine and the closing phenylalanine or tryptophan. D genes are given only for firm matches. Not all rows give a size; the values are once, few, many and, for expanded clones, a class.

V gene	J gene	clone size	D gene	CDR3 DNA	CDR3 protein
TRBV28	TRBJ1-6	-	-	TGTGCCAGCAGTTTGGGGAGCCGCCCCCTCCACTTT	CASSLGSRPLHF
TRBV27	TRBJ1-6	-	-	TGTGCCAGCAGTTTATACCCCTCGGGGGGGCAGAATTCACCCCTCCACTTT	CASSLYPSGGQNSPLHF
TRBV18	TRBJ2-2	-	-	TGTGCCAGCTCACTTGGAGGGGCTCTCACCGGGGAGCTGTTTTTT	CASSLGGALTGELFF
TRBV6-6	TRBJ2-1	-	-	TGTGCCAGCAGTTACAGGGCGGGGATACCAGAGCAGTTCTTC	CASSYRAGIPEQFF
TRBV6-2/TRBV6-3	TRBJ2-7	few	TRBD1	TGTGCCAGCAGTTACTCCTGGACAGGGACCTACGAGCAGTACTTC	CASSYSWTGTYEQYF
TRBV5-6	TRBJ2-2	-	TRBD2	TGTGCCAGCAGCTTTGGCGGGAGGGCCTTCGGGGAGCTGTTTTTT	CASSFGGRAFGELFF
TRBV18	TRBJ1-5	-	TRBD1	TGTGCCAGCTCTCCCGGACAGGCCCAGGGGCAGCCCCAGCATTTT	CASSPGQAQGQPQHF
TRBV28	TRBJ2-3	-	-	TGTGCCAGCAGACCTACAGGATCAGATACGCAGTATTTT	CASRPTGSDTQYF
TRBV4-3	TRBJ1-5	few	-	TGCGCCAGCAGCCAAGATGAGGGAGGGTACCAGCCCCAGCATTTT	CASSQDEGGYQPQHF
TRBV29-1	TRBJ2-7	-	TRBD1	TGCAGCGTCCGGACAGGGGAGGCCTACGAGCAGTACTTC	CSVRTGEAYEQYF
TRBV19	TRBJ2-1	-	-	TGTGCCAGTAGTAGAGGGCGGCCGAGCTCCTACAATGAGCAGTTCTTC	CASSRGRPSSYNEQFF
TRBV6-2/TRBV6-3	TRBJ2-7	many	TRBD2	TGTGCCAGCAGTTCAGGGCGGGAGCCCCACGAGCAGTACTTC	CASSSGREPHEQYF
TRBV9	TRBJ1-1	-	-	TGTGCCAGCAGGGAAACGGGGAACACTGAAGCTTTCTTT	CASRETGNTEAFF
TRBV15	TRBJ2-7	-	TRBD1	TGTGCCACCAGCATTGGGACAGGGTACGAGCAGTACTTC	CATSIGTGYEQYF
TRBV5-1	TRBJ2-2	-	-	TGCGCGTCCTTCCCGGGAGAAGAATATGCTGGGGAGCTGTTTTTT	CASFPGEEYAGELFF
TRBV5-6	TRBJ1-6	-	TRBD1	TGTGCCAGCAGCTGGAGGACAGGGGGCTTTGGTTCACCCCTCCACTTT	CASSWRTGGFGSPLHF
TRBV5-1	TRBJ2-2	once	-	TGCGCCCGCAGCGGGGGGACAGGGGCGCCCGGGGAGCTGTTTTTT	CARSGGTGAPGELFF
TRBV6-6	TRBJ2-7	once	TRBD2	TGTGCCAGCACTGGTCGGGGGAGGGCCGGGGAGCAGTACTTC	CASTGRGRAGEQYF
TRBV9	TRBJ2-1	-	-	TGTGCCAGCAGCGCAGACACATACAATGAGCAGTTCTTC	CASSADTYNEQFF
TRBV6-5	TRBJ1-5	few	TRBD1	TGTGCCAGCAGTTCCGGGACAGGGGGAGGTCAGCCCCAGCATTTT	CASSSGTGGGQPQHF
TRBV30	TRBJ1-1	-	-	TGTGCCTGGAGTAAACCCAGATTGAACACTGAAGCTTTCTTT	CAWSKPRLNTEAFF
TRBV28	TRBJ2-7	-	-	TGTGCCAGCAGTCCTGGGGGCAGGATGGGCTACGAGCAGTACTTC	CASSPGGRMGYEQYF